A single TCR beta chain is shown here with its context. The data belong to a study of shared clonotypes between healthy human individuals. Study context: Those who served as donors were two women and a few men between the ages of 18 and 49.

Bulk PBMC genomic DNA spanned ten immunoSEQ deep plates. Profiling relied on immunoSEQ multiplex PCR, and the TCRdb table lists in-frame clones only, not all of them. This table holds roughly 490,000 clones, roughly 85% found once. Germline lookup yields CDR1 SGHAT and CDR2 FQNNGV. The V end was cut by 0 bases, the J end by 1 base, with 10 bases between. CDR3 size: 15 residues. Researchers drew on roughly 100 million PBMCs for genomic DNA from unsorted samples. The receptor comes from a woman aged 40 to 50 in good health. Some clones in this sample may be carry-over from other donors' samples. The genes are TRBV11-2 and TRBJ2-7; D ambiguous. The sequenced material came from PBMCs. In DNA form, the CDR3 reads TGTGCCAGCAGCTTAGATGGCCTAAGTTCCTACGAGCAGTACTTC. Amino acid sequence: CASSLDGLSSYEQYF.